A selection of T cell receptor beta chains follows, all from one sample in a study of T cell changes during pregnancy in multiple sclerosis. Profiled with immunoSEQ multiplex PCR; TCRdb holds only in-frame clones, not every one. The sample has more than 40,000 clones, 75% to 95% seen once. Source: CD8+ T cells from peripheral blood mononuclear cells, taken after pregnancy. These receptors all come from a female donor with multiple sclerosis, enrolled in a pregnancy study. The CDR3 runs from the conserved cysteine through the conserved F or W. Fields, in order: clone size, J gene, D gene, V gene, CDR3 length, CDR3 protein, CDR3 DNA. The D gene is left open where the match is weak. Size tells how often a clone was seen (once, few, many) or the class of an expanded clone, and some rows leave it out.

abundance: NA; j_gene: TRBJ2-5; d_gene: TRBD2; v_gene: TRBV29-1; len: 15; CDR3aa: CSVGGSGEGVETQYF; CDR3nt: TGCAGCGTTGGCGGTAGCGGGGAAGGGGTAGAGACCCAGTACTTC
abundance: NA; j_gene: TRBJ2-1; d_gene: NA; v_gene: TRBV19; len: 15; CDR3aa: CASSHDREVYNEQFF; CDR3nt: TGTGCCAGTAGCCATGACAGGGAGGTTTACAATGAGCAGTTCTTC
abundance: NA; j_gene: TRBJ1-5; d_gene: TRBD1; v_gene: TRBV13; len: 15; CDR3aa: CASSLGQGGNQPQHF; CDR3nt: TGTGCCAGCAGCTTGGGACAGGGTGGTAATCAGCCCCAGCATTTT
abundance: NA; j_gene: TRBJ1-5; d_gene: TRBD1; v_gene: TRBV15; len: 17; CDR3aa: CATSSPGTDYSNQPQHF; CDR3nt: TGTGCCACCAGCAGTCCCGGGACAGATTATAGCAATCAGCCCCAGCATTTT
abundance: NA; j_gene: TRBJ2-2; d_gene: NA; v_gene: TRBV27; len: 15; CDR3aa: CASSLNTLYTGELFF; CDR3nt: TGTGCCAGCAGTTTAAATACTCTTTACACCGGGGAGCTGTTTTTT
abundance: NA; j_gene: TRBJ1-4; d_gene: NA; v_gene: TRBV9; len: 15; CDR3aa: CASSPKSGYPEKLFF; CDR3nt: TGTGCCAGCAGCCCCAAATCAGGTTACCCAGAAAAACTGTTTTTT
abundance: once; j_gene: TRBJ2-7; d_gene: NA; v_gene: TRBV2; len: 11; CDR3aa: CASSTGSEQYF; CDR3nt: TGTGCCAGCAGTACAGGGAGCGAGCAGTACTTC
abundance: few; j_gene: TRBJ1-5; d_gene: TRBD1; v_gene: TRBV18; len: 15; CDR3aa: CASSNEGAGNQPQHF; CDR3nt: TGTGCCAGCTCCAACGAGGGGGCCGGCAATCAGCCCCAGCATTTT
abundance: once; j_gene: TRBJ2-7; d_gene: NA; v_gene: TRBV9; len: 16; CDR3aa: CASSVDTGGANYEQYF; CDR3nt: TGTGCCAGCAGCGTAGACACGGGGGGCGCGAACTACGAGCAGTACTTC
abundance: NA; j_gene: TRBJ1-1; d_gene: NA; v_gene: TRBV6-5; len: 15; CDR3aa: CASSPVGGRNTEAFF; CDR3nt: TGTGCCAGCAGCCCTGTGGGGGGGCGGAACACTGAAGCTTTCTTT
abundance: NA; j_gene: TRBJ1-5; d_gene: TRBD1; v_gene: TRBV6-5; len: 13; CDR3aa: CASSQGGGQPQHF; CDR3nt: TGTGCCAGCAGTCAAGGGGGCGGGCAGCCCCAGCATTTT
abundance: NA; j_gene: TRBJ1-5; d_gene: NA; v_gene: TRBV5-4; len: 15; CDR3aa: CASSFTGNSNQPQHF; CDR3nt: TGTGCCAGCAGCTTTACAGGCAATAGCAATCAGCCCCAGCATTTT
abundance: NA; j_gene: TRBJ1-1; d_gene: TRBD1; v_gene: TRBV19; len: 17; CDR3aa: CASSIRRDRGRNTEAFF; CDR3nt: TGTGCCAGTAGTATTAGGCGGGACAGGGGGCGAAACACTGAAGCTTTCTTT
abundance: NA; j_gene: TRBJ2-1; d_gene: TRBD2; v_gene: TRBV4-2; len: 15; CDR3aa: CASSQGSGSSDEQFF; CDR3nt: TGTGCCAGCAGCCAAGGTAGCGGGAGTAGCGATGAGCAGTTCTTC
abundance: once; j_gene: TRBJ2-1; d_gene: NA; v_gene: TRBV5-6; len: 13; CDR3aa: CASSFPGDNEQFF; CDR3nt: TGTGCCAGCAGCTTCCCGGGGGACAATGAGCAGTTCTTC
abundance: NA; j_gene: TRBJ1-5; d_gene: NA; v_gene: TRBV19; len: 13; CDR3aa: CASSPVGSQPQHF; CDR3nt: TGTGCCAGTAGCCCGGTGGGCAGCCAGCCCCAGCATTTT
abundance: NA; j_gene: TRBJ1-1; d_gene: TRBD1; v_gene: TRBV6-6; len: 13; CDR3aa: CASSLGGTGGAFF; CDR3nt: TGTGCCAGCAGTTTAGGGGGAACAGGGGGAGCTTTCTTT
abundance: NA; j_gene: TRBJ2-1; d_gene: NA; v_gene: TRBV7-9; len: 15; CDR3aa: CASSFPGDSINEQFF; CDR3nt: TGTGCCAGCAGCTTCCCGGGAGATTCTATCAATGAGCAGTTCTTC
abundance: NA; j_gene: TRBJ2-2; d_gene: TRBD2; v_gene: TRBV7-6; len: 16; CDR3aa: CASSLSASGTTGELFF; CDR3nt: TGTGCCAGCAGCTTATCGGCTAGCGGGACCACCGGGGAGCTGTTTTTT
abundance: NA; j_gene: TRBJ1-2; d_gene: NA; v_gene: TRBV19; len: 16; CDR3aa: CASSTLQGPANYGYTF; CDR3nt: TGTGCCAGTAGTACCCTACAGGGACCCGCGAACTATGGCTACACCTTC
abundance: NA; j_gene: TRBJ2-3; d_gene: TRBD2; v_gene: TRBV9; len: 17; CDR3aa: CASSVRTSSSSTDTQYF; CDR3nt: TGTGCCAGCAGCGTAAGGACTAGCAGCTCTAGCACAGATACGCAGTATTTT
abundance: NA; j_gene: TRBJ2-1; d_gene: TRBD2; v_gene: TRBV5-4; len: 14; CDR3aa: CASSLAGEGDEQFF; CDR3nt: TGTGCCAGCAGCTTGGCGGGGGAGGGCGATGAGCAGTTCTTC
abundance: NA; j_gene: TRBJ2-1; d_gene: TRBD2; v_gene: TRBV29-1; len: 10; CDR3aa: CSVSGNQQFF; CDR3nt: TGCAGCGTTAGCGGGAACCAGCAGTTCTTC
abundance: NA; j_gene: TRBJ1-2; d_gene: NA; v_gene: TRBV7-9; len: 13; CDR3aa: CASRGGRYDGYTF; CDR3nt: TGTGCCAGCAGAGGAGGACGGTATGACGGCTACACCTTC
abundance: NA; j_gene: TRBJ2-1; d_gene: NA; v_gene: TRBV30; len: 14; CDR3aa: CAWTAGVGGNEQFF; CDR3nt: TGTGCCTGGACCGCAGGCGTAGGAGGCAATGAGCAGTTCTTC
abundance: once; j_gene: TRBJ2-7; d_gene: TRBD2; v_gene: TRBV25-1; len: 13; CDR3aa: CASTQTSSYEQYF; CDR3nt: TGTGCCAGCACCCAGACTAGCAGCTACGAGCAGTACTTC
abundance: NA; j_gene: TRBJ1-5; d_gene: NA; v_gene: TRBV15; len: 12; CDR3aa: CATRTGNQPQHF; CDR3nt: TGTGCCACCAGAACCGGGAATCAGCCCCAGCATTTT
abundance: NA; j_gene: TRBJ1-4; d_gene: TRBD1; v_gene: TRBV27; len: 16; CDR3aa: CASSLPSGTGNEKLFF; CDR3nt: TGTGCCAGCAGTTTACCGTCCGGGACAGGGAATGAAAAACTGTTTTTT